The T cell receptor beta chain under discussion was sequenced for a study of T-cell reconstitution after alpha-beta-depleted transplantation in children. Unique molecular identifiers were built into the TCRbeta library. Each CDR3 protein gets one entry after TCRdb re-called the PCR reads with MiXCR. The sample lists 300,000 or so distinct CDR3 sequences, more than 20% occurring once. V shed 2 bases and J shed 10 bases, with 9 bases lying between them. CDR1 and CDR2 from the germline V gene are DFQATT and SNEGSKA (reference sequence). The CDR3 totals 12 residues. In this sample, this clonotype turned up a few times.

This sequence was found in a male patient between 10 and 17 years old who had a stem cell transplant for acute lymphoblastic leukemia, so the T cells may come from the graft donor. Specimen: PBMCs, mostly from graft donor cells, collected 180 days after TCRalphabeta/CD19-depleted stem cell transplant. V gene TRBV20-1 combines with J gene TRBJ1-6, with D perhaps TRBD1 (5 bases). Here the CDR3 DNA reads TGCAGTGCTAGACAGGGTGGATCACCCCTCCACTTT. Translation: CSARQGGSPLHF.